This passage covers 26 T cell receptor beta chains from one sample sequenced in a study of blood T cell repertoires in COVID-19. Using immunoSEQ multiplex PCR, the repertoire was profiled, and TCRdb retains in-frame clones only, with some absent. The table shows a few hundred thousand clones, with around 92% occurring only once. The sequencing input was PBMCs or T cells enriched from blood (not recorded which). Receptors originate from a woman between 45 and 65 years old who had been exposed to COVID-19.

This rearrangement joins TRBV3-1 (or the pseudogene TRBV3-2) to TRBJ2-5, with 11 bases matching TRBD2. The CDR3 has 16 residues. CDR1 is LGHDT and CDR2 is YNNKEL in the germline V gene (reference sequence). J gave up 3 bases and V 1 base, and 4 bases lay outside the gene matches. The CDR3 spells CASSQALAGGEETQYF. CDR3 DNA: TGTGCCAGCAGCCAAGCCCTAGCGGGGGGTGAAGAGACCCAGTACTTC.

The chain links TRBV30 to TRBJ1-1, with 8 bases aligning to TRBD1. This CDR3 comprises 13 residues. V dropped 1 base and J dropped 4; count of bases not matched to a gene: 2. Germline V gene data show CDR1 as GTSNPN and CDR2 as SVGIG (reference sequence). This CDR3 is CAWSATGATEAFF. The CDR3 nucleotides are TGTGCCTGGAGTGCGACAGGGGCCACTGAAGCTTTCTTT. Combining the CDR3 with reference TRBV30 and TRBJ1-1 gives the whole variable domain SQTIHQWPATLVQPVGSPLSLECTVEGTSNPNLYWYRQAAGRGLQLLFYSVGIGQISSEVPQNLSASRPQDRQFILSSKKLLLSDSGFYLCAWSATGATEAFFGQGTRLTVV.

The chain has TRBV6-5 and TRBJ2-7; D possibly corresponds to TRBD1 (5 bases). The CDR3 extends over 12 amino acids. Germline V lookup: CDR1 MNHEY, CDR2 SVGAGI. V lost 6 bases to trimming and J lost 1 base, with 7 bases between them. In DNA form, the CDR3 reads TGTGCCAGCAGGGGGCGATCCTACGAGCAGTACTTC. Translating gives CASRGRSYEQYF.

This sequence joins TRBV11-1 and TRBJ1-1; D is ambiguous. The CDR3 is 13 residues long. Germline-derived CDR1 and CDR2 are SGHAT and FQDESV (reference sequence). The ends were cut back, 7 bases at V and 2 bases at J, with 11 bases in the middle. The CDR3 DNA reads as TGTGCCAGCACCACTAGGAGAAACACTGAAGCTTTCTTT. Translating gives CASTTRRNTEAFF.

The rearrangement links TRBV16 to TRBJ1-2; TRBD1 matches at 7 bases. This CDR3 contains 16 residues. Germline V gives CDR1 KGHSY, CDR2 FQNENV. V shed 2 bases, J shed 1 base, and the junction held 7 bases outside the gene matches. As DNA, the CDR3 is TGTGCCAGCAGCCAACTCCGACAGGGCCTTAACTATGGCTACACCTTC. Translation gives CASSQLRQGLNYGYTF.

This chain connects TRBV10-3 to TRBJ2-7, with D possibly matching TRBD1 (6 bases). The germline V gene has CDR1 ENHRY and CDR2 SYGVKD. V lost 6 bases, J lost 1 base, and 13 bases lay in between. The CDR3 extends over 14 amino acids. The CDR3 loop is CAIRQGEGSYEQYF. The CDR3, as DNA: TGTGCCATCAGACAGGGAGAGGGATCCTACGAGCAGTACTTC.

This chain connects TRBV7-9 to TRBJ2-1, with a weak D call TRBD1 (5 bases). V dropped 0 bases and J dropped 3 bases, with 18 bases sitting between them. This CDR3 comprises 18 residues. The germline gives CDR1 SEHNR, CDR2 FQNEAQ (reference sequence). CDR3 nucleotides: TGTGCCAGCAGCTTAGCTTTTGGGGCAGGGCCTCTCTACAATGAGCAGTTCTTC. Translation: CASSLAFGAGPLYNEQFF.

This chain uses TRBV2 with TRBJ2-5; 7 nucleotides agree with TRBD2. Germline CDR1 is SNHLY and CDR2 is FYNNEI. The CDR3 has 15 residues. V was pared by 4 bases and J by 0 bases, with 5 bases of the junction left unmatched. CDR3 bases: TGTGCCAGCAGTGTCGAGCGGGGAAACCAAGAGACCCAGTACTTC. It encodes CASSVERGNQETQYF. Using reference TRBV2 and TRBJ2-5 for the parts outside the CDR3, the full variable domain is EPEVTQTPSHQVTQMGQEVILRCVPISNHLYFYWYRQILGQKVEFLVSFYNNEISEKSEIFDDQFSVERPDGSNFTLKIRSTKLEDSAMYFCASSVERGNQETQYFGPGTRLLVL.

CDR3 loop: CATKDMNTGELFF. The CDR3 bases are TGTGCCACCAAGGACATGAACACCGGGGAGCTGTTTTTT. The chain combines TRBV15 with TRBJ2-2; D may be TRBD1 (5 bases). Germline V gene sequence: CDR1 LNHNV, CDR2 YYDKDF (reference sequence). The CDR3 extends over 13 amino acids. V was cut by 7 bases and J by 1 base, with 7 bases left in between.

This chain uses TRBV7-2 with TRBJ2-3, with 11 bases fitting TRBD2. The CDR3 has 17 residues. CDR1 is SGHTA and CDR2 is FQGNSA in the germline V gene. V dropped 5 bases and J dropped 3; count of bases not matched to a gene: 10. CDR3 nucleotide sequence: TGTGCCAGCAGCGTGCATAGCGGGGGGGCCGTGACAGATACGCAGTATTTT. Translating gives CASSVHSGGAVTDTQYF.

The chain combines TRBV4-1 with TRBJ1-5; D call uncertain. Trimming took 0 bases from V and 6 from J, leaving 9 bases between them. In germline, CDR1 is MGHRA, CDR2 YSYEKL. The CDR3 is made up of 14 amino acids. The CDR3, as DNA: TGCGCCAGCAGCCAAGACGGGTCGGTTCAGCCCCAGCATTTT. Translation: CASSQDGSVQPQHF.

This rearrangement joins TRBV24-1 to TRBJ2-5; tentative D call: TRBD1 (6 bases). Trimming shortened V by 7 bases and J by 5 bases, and 16 bases separated the two germline ends. The CDR3 has 14 residues. CDR1 KGHDR and CDR2 SFDVKD come from the germline V gene. This CDR3 reads CATRGTLQEETQYF. CDR3 nucleotides: TGTGCCACCAGGGGGACACTTCAAGAGGAGACCCAGTACTTC.

The gene calls are TRBV27 and TRBJ1-5; 9 positions agree with TRBD1. Germline CDR1 and CDR2: MNHEY and SMNVEV (reference sequence). The CDR3 spans 16 residues. Trimming took 6 bases from V and 0 from J; bases not matched to a gene: 6. The CDR3 DNA sequence: TGTGCCAGCAGGGGACAGGGCCTTAATAGCAATCAGCCCCAGCATTTT. It yields the protein CASRGQGLNSNQPQHF.

This rearrangement joins TRBV3-1 (or the pseudogene TRBV3-2) to TRBJ1-1; possibly TRBD1 for D (5 bases). Trimming stripped 4 bases from V and 2 bases from J, with 11 bases between. CDR3 length: 14 amino acids. Germline CDR1 and CDR2: LGHDT and YNNKEL (reference sequence). Here the CDR3 reads CASSRIDRNTEAFF. CDR3 sequence (DNA): TGTGCCAGCAGCCGCATAGACAGAAACACTGAAGCTTTCTTT.

This clone was observed a few times. This chain joins TRBV28 and TRBJ2-1; 13 bases are a match to TRBD2. CDR1 is MDHEN and CDR2 is SYDVKM in the germline V gene. The V segment lost 4 bases and the J segment 6 bases; nucleotides outside the gene matches: 15. This CDR3 contains 19 residues. DNA for the CDR3: TGTGCCAGCAGTTCCCTCCGGACTAGCGGGGGTTACCCGGGCAATGAGCAGTTCTTC. Translating it yields CASSSLRTSGGYPGNEQFF.

This clone was found once. The rearrangement joins TRBV10-2 to TRBJ2-3; 7 positions match TRBD2. V lost 1 base to trimming and J lost 1 base; unmatched junction nucleotides: 2. In germline, CDR1 is WSHSY, CDR2 SAAADI. The CDR3 is made up of 15 amino acids. CDR3 sequence: CASSEFGLGTDTQYF. The CDR3 DNA sequence: TGCGCCAGCAGTGAGTTCGGACTAGGCACAGATACGCAGTATTTT.

The rearrangement joins TRBV5-1 to TRBJ2-3; no definite D call. V gave up 4 bases and J gave up 4 bases, with 13 bases separating them. Germline V CDR1 and CDR2: SGHRS, YFSETQ. This CDR3 has 14 amino acids. CDR3 residues: CASSRFESADTQYF. The CDR3, as DNA: TGCGCCAGCAGCCGCTTCGAAAGCGCAGATACGCAGTATTTT.

V is TRBV30 and J is TRBJ1-6, with D possibly matching TRBD1 (6 bases). Trimming removed 3 bases at V and 6 bases at J, with 9 bases between. Germline V gene data show CDR1 as GTSNPN and CDR2 as SVGIG (reference sequence). This CDR3 contains 13 residues. As DNA, the CDR3 is TGTGCCTGGAGACAACAGGGTAATTCACCCCTCCACTTT. Protein product: CAWRQQGNSPLHF.

The V call is TRBV12-3 or TRBV12-4, the J call TRBJ2-7; D is unclear. CDR3 length: 13 amino acids. Trimming removed 1 base from V and 1 base from J, with 5 bases in between. The CDR3 region is CASSLVLSYEQYF. The CDR3 coding sequence is TGTGCCAGCAGTTTAGTTCTGTCCTACGAGCAGTACTTC.

V is TRBV5-4 and J is TRBJ1-2, with 9 bases identical to TRBD1. From germline, CDR1 is SGHNT and CDR2 YYREEE (reference sequence). With 0 bases clipped from V and 3 bases from J, the junction kept 3 bases outside the gene matches. The CDR3 spans 15 residues. The CDR3 spells CASSLGQGVDYGYTF. CDR3 nucleotides: TGTGCCAGCAGCTTGGGACAGGGGGTTGACTATGGCTACACCTTC.

This chain joins TRBV29-1 and TRBJ2-7, with D perhaps matching TRBD1 (5 bases). Germline CDR1 SQVTM, CDR2 ANQGSEA. The V end lost 6 bases, the J end lost 0 bases, and 15 bases lay between the germline ends. The CDR3 has 14 amino acids. The CDR3 coding sequence is TGCAGCGTGGTCAGGGATCCCAGCTCCTACGAGCAGTACTTC. Its translation: CSVVRDPSSYEQYF.

The CDR3, as DNA: TGTGCCAGCAGCGTAGGCGGGGGGCAATGGGGGACCCAGTACTTC. Amino acids: CASSVGGGQWGTQYF. This chain joins TRBV9 and TRBJ2-5; 8 bases are shared with TRBD2. V lost 0 bases to trimming and J lost 7 bases; unmatched junction nucleotides: 8. This CDR3 spans 15 amino acids. Germline V lookup: CDR1 SGDLS, CDR2 YYNGEE. Full variable domain (outside the CDR3, taken from reference TRBV9 and TRBJ2-5): DSGVTQTPKHLITATGQRVTLRCSPRSGDLSVYWYQQSLDQGLQFLIQYYNGEERAKGNILERFSAQQFPDLHSELNLSSLELGDSALYFCASSVGGGQWGTQYFGPGTRLLVL.

The chain links TRBV6-2 or TRBV6-3 to TRBJ2-5; D gene ambiguous. The germline V and J ends were trimmed by 4 bases and 5 bases, with 11 bases remaining between them. The CDR3 runs to 13 residues. Germline V gives CDR1 MNHEY, CDR2 SVGEGT. For the CDR3, the DNA is TGTGCCAGCAGTTTAGCCAGCCGGGAGACCCAGTACTTC. Translation gives CASSLASRETQYF.

The chain is built from TRBV5-1 and TRBJ1-2; weak D call: TRBD1 (6 bases). Germline CDR1 reads SGHRS; CDR2 reads YFSETQ. The ends were cut back, 0 bases at V and 2 bases at J, with 11 bases in the middle. The CDR3 has 15 residues. The DNA for the CDR3 is TGCGCCAGCAGCTTGGATGGACAGATCAACTATGGCTACACCTTC. Its protein product is CASSLDGQINYGYTF.

V and J are TRBV7-2 and TRBJ1-2, with D possibly matching TRBD1 (5 bases). Germline V gene sequence: CDR1 SGHTA, CDR2 FQGNSA. V lost 5 bases to trimming and J lost 4 bases, with 11 bases between them. CDR3 length: 13 amino acids. The CDR3 coding sequence is TGTGCCAGCAGCCAAGACAGCTTCTATGGCTACACCTTC. It translates to CASSQDSFYGYTF.

This clone was seen a single time. The chain carries TRBV6-2 or TRBV6-3 and TRBJ2-1; no clear D gene. The CDR3 contains 11 residues. The germline gives CDR1 MNHEY, CDR2 SVGEGT. With 6 bases removed from V and 4 bases from J, the gap between germline ends came to 4 bases. Here the CDR3 reads CASSTYNEQFF. The CDR3 nucleotides are TGTGCCAGCAGCACTTACAATGAGCAGTTCTTC.